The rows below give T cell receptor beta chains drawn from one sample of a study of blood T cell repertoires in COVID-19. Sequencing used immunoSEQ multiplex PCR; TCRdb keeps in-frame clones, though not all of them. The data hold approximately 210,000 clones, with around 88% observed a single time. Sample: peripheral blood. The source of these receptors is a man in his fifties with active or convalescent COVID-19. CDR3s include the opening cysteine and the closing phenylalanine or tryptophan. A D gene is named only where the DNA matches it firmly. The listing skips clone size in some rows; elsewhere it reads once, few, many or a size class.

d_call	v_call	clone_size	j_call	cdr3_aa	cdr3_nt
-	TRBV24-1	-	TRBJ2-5	CATSGGPQETQYF	TGTGCCACCAGTGGGGGCCCCCAAGAGACCCAGTACTTC
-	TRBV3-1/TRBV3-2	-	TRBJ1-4	CASSQVQGYNEKLFF	TGTGCCAGCAGCCAAGTTCAGGGATATAATGAAAAACTGTTTTTT
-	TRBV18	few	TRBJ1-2	CASSPTNRPSYGYTF	TGTGCCAGCTCACCGACTAACCGGCCCTCCTATGGCTACACCTTC
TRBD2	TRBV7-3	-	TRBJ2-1	CASSLSRGSYNEQFF	TGTGCCAGCAGCTTAAGTCGCGGGAGCTACAATGAGCAGTTCTTC
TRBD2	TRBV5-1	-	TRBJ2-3	CASSLATSGSTDTQYF	TGCGCCAGCAGCTTGGCGACTAGCGGGAGCACAGATACGCAGTATTTT
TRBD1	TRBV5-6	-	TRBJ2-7	CASSLTLGTGYEQYF	TGTGCCAGCAGCTTGACCCTCGGGACAGGCTACGAGCAGTACTTC
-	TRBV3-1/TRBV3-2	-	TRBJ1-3	CASSPEFGNTIYF	TGTGCCAGCAGCCCCGAGTTTGGAAACACCATATATTTT
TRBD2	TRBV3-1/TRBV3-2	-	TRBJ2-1	CASSQTSGRAFEQFF	TGTGCCAGCAGCCAAACTAGCGGGAGGGCCTTTGAGCAGTTCTTC
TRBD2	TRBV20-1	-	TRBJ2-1	CSASSLAGDNEQFF	TGCAGTGCTAGTAGTCTTGCGGGGGACAATGAGCAGTTCTTC
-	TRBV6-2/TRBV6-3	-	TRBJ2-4	CASSSPMIGGEAKNIQYF	TGTGCCAGCAGTTCTCCTATGATAGGAGGGGAAGCCAAAAACATTCAGTACTTC
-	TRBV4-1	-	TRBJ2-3	CASSHSQGTRTDTQYF	TGCGCCAGCAGCCATTCCCAGGGGACCCGGACAGATACGCAGTATTTT
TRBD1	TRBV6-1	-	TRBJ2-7	CASSDTGGRSYEQYF	TGTGCCAGCAGTGACACAGGGGGACGCTCTTACGAGCAGTACTTC
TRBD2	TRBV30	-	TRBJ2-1	CAWRRGGRVNEQFF	TGTGCCTGGAGGAGAGGCGGGAGGGTGAATGAGCAGTTCTTC
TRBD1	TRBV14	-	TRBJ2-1	CASNGQGSWGEQFF	TGTGCCAGCAACGGACAGGGTAGTTGGGGTGAGCAGTTCTTC
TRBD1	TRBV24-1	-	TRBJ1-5	CATSDSGTGLTQHF	TGTGCCACCAGTGACTCCGGGACAGGGTTGACCCAGCATTTT
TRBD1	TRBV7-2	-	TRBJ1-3	CASSSLPSTGAGNTIYF	TGTGCCAGCAGCTCCTTACCCTCGACAGGGGCAGGAAACACCATATATTTT
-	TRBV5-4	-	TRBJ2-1	CASSSSATISHEQFF	TGTGCCAGCAGCTCTTCGGCTACTATTTCCCATGAGCAGTTCTTC
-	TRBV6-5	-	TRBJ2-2	CASSYAYDSGELFF	TGTGCCAGCAGTTACGCTTACGATAGTGGGGAGCTGTTTTTT
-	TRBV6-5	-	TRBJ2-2	CASSQGVNTGELFF	TGTGCCAGCAGCCAAGGAGTCAACACCGGGGAGCTGTTTTTT
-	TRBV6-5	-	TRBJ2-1	CASNGRTYNEQFF	TGTGCCAGCAACGGACGGACTTACAATGAGCAGTTCTTC
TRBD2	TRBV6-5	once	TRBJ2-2	CASSRGGDTGELFF	TGTGCCAGCTCCCGGGGGGGTGACACCGGGGAGCTGTTTTTT
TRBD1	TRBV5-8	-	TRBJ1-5	CASSRRTGRLRNQPQHF	TGTGCCAGCAGCCGTCGGACAGGGAGGTTGCGCAATCAGCCCCAGCATTTT
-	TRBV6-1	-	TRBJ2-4	CASSERQGLAKNIQYF	TGTGCCAGCAGTGAAAGGCAGGGGTTAGCCAAAAACATTCAGTACTTC
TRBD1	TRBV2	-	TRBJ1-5	CASSAGTVNQPQHF	TGTGCCAGCAGTGCGGGGACAGTCAATCAGCCCCAGCATTTT
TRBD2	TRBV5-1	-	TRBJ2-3	CASSPIAGGSTDTQYF	TGCGCCAGCAGCCCGATAGCGGGAGGTAGCACAGATACGCAGTATTTT
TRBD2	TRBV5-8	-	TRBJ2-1	CASSPEGLAGDYNEQFF	TGTGCCAGCAGCCCAGAGGGACTAGCGGGGGATTACAATGAGCAGTTCTTC
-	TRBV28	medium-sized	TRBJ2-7	CASSQSYEQYF	TGTGCCAGTTCGCAGTCCTACGAGCAGTACTTC
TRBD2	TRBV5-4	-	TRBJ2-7	CASSAGLAGTYEQYF	TGTGCCAGCAGCGCCGGACTAGCGGGAACCTACGAGCAGTACTTC
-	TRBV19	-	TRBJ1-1	CASSIEGRGVAEAFF	TGTGCCAGTAGTATTGAGGGCAGGGGTGTTGCTGAAGCTTTCTTT
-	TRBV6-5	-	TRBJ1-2	CASSWGEGGYTF	TGTGCCAGCAGTTGGGGGGAAGGCGGCTACACCTTC
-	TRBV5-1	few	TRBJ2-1	CASSLAQVTYNEQFF	TGCGCCAGCAGCTTGGCTCAGGTCACCTACAATGAGCAGTTCTTC
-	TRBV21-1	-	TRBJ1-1	CASSTPHRDLNTEAFF	TGTGCCAGCAGCACCCCACACAGGGACCTGAACACTGAAGCTTTCTTT
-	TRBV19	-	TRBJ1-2	CASSIVGRTNYGYTF	TGTGCCAGTAGTATAGTGGGGAGAACTAACTATGGCTACACCTTC
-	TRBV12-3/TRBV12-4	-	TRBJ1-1	CASSLNGETEAFF	TGTGCCAGCAGTTTAAACGGTGAGACTGAAGCTTTCTTT
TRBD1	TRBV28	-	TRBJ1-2	CASSEPGTEVYGYTF	TGTGCCAGCAGTGAACCCGGGACAGAAGTCTATGGCTACACCTTC
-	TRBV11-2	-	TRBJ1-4	CASRGGMRATNEKLFF	TGTGCCAGCCGTGGTGGGATGAGGGCGACTAATGAAAAACTGTTTTTT
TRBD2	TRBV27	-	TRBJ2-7	CASSLSPRAGASYEQYF	TGTGCCAGCAGTTTATCCCCAAGAGCGGGAGCCTCCTACGAGCAGTACTTC
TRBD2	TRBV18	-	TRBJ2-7	CASSPSGREGLDEQYF	TGTGCCAGCTCACCATCCGGCAGGGAGGGACTCGACGAGCAGTACTTC
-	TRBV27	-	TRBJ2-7	CASSLFAGYSEQYF	TGTGCCAGCAGTTTATTCGCAGGGTATAGCGAGCAGTACTTC
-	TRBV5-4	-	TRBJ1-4	CASSLTGAPKLFF	TGTGCCAGCAGCCTCACAGGCGCTCCAAAACTGTTTTTT
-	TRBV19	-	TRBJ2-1	CASSPTGGAINEQFF	TGTGCCAGTAGTCCCACAGGGGGGGCTATCAATGAGCAGTTCTTC
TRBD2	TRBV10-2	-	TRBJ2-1	CASKVAGGTYNEQFF	TGCGCCAGCAAGGTAGCGGGAGGGACCTACAATGAGCAGTTCTTC
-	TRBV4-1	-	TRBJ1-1	CASSQDGEWRGNTEAFF	TGCGCCAGCAGCCAAGACGGGGAATGGAGAGGGAACACTGAAGCTTTCTTT
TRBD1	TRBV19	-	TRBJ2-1	CASSSRAGQGSNEQFF	TGTGCCAGTAGTTCTCGGGCGGGACAGGGGTCCAATGAGCAGTTCTTC
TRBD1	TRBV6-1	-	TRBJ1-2	CASSSNDREFDGYTF	TGTGCCAGCAGTTCGAACGACAGGGAATTCGACGGCTACACCTTC
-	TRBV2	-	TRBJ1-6	CASSEFTGNPPLHF	TGTGCCAGCAGTGAATTTACGGGGAACCCACCCCTCCACTTT
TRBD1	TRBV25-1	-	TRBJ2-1	CASSRNTGTGWNEQFF	TGTGCCAGCAGTCGTAATACCGGGACAGGGTGGAATGAGCAGTTCTTC
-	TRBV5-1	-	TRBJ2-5	CASSLAKETQYF	TGCGCCAGCAGCTTGGCCAAAGAGACCCAGTACTTC
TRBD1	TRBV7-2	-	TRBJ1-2	CASTVQGGRRGYTF	TGTGCCAGCACCGTACAGGGGGGACGTCGTGGCTACACCTTC
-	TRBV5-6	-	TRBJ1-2	CASSLVPSPVDGYTF	TGTGCCAGCAGCTTGGTCCCATCACCGGTGGATGGCTACACCTTC
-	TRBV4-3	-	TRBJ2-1	CASSQALRSSQFF	TGCGCCAGCAGCCAAGCTCTTCGGAGTAGCCAGTTCTTC
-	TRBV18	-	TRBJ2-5	CASSPLRAETQYF	TGTGCCAGCTCCCCTCTGAGGGCCGAGACCCAGTACTTC
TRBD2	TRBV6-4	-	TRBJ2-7	CASSDSGLAGPYEQYF	TGTGCCAGCAGTGACTCGGGACTAGCGGGACCCTACGAGCAGTACTTC
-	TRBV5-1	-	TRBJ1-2	CASSFSTGRDYGYTF	TGCGCCAGCAGCTTCAGTACAGGGCGGGACTATGGCTACACCTTC
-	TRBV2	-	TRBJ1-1	CASSFGGGKGTEAFF	TGTGCCAGCAGTTTTGGGGGGGGCAAGGGAACTGAAGCTTTCTTT
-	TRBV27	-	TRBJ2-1	CASSFPPGDSYNEQFF	TGTGCCAGCAGTTTTCCCCCCGGGGACTCCTACAATGAGCAGTTCTTC
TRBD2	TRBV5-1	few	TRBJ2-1	CASSFGLAGDNEQFF	TGCGCCAGCAGCTTCGGACTAGCGGGGGACAATGAGCAGTTCTTC
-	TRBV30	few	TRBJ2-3	CAWRQNYTQYF	TGTGCCTGGAGACAGAATTATACGCAGTATTTT
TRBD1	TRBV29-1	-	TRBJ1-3	CSVIRDRAFAGNTIYF	TGCAGCGTTATCCGAGACAGGGCCTTTGCGGGAAACACCATATATTTT